The entry below describes one T cell receptor beta chain. Its antigen has not been determined. The sample belongs to a study of control samples from healthy donors and cancer patients (dated by TCRdb to the early 2020s). The library was prepared using the immunoSEQ multiplex PCR assay. TCRdb provides this immuneACCESS table in a form limited to in-frame rearrangements. Some clones are lacking; in checked studies, under half of them reflect an unresolved V gene, and why the rest are absent is not known. The record for this sample contains about 190,000 clones. The ten largest clones add up to more than 2% of the sample. CDR1 and CDR2 are drawn from the germline V gene (reference sequence): LGHDT, YNNKEL. The CDR3 runs 16 residues from the cysteine to the phenylalanine. Of all the DNA, just the CDR3 is kept, 48 bases in frame from base 1. V is trimmed back by 4 bases and J by 3 bases, and the junction contains 10 bases that no gene match accounts for.

The TCR comes from a young woman in good health. The chain was built from TRBV3-1 (or the pseudogene TRBV3-2) and TRBJ2-3, with 7 bases matching TRBD1. Sequenced sample: blood. DNA sequence: TGTGCCAGCAGCCCCGGACAGGCCCGAGGAACAGATACGCAGTATTTT. It is translated as CASSPGQARGTDTQYF.